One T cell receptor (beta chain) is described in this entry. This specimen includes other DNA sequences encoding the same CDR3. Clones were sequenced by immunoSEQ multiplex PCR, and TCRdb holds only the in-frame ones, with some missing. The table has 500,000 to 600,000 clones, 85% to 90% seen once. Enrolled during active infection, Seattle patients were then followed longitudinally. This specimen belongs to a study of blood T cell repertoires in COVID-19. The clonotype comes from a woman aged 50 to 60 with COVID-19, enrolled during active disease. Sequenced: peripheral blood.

Here the CDR3 DNA reads TGCGCCAGCAGGTCCGGACAGGGAAACACTGAAGCTTTCTTT. Translated, it gives CASRSGQGNTEAFF. This rearrangement joins TRBV5-1 to TRBJ1-1; 8 bases fit TRBD1. The junction had 5 bases not matched to a gene; V was cut back by 5 bases and J by 2 bases. The CDR3 covers 14 residues. CDR1 is SGHRS, CDR2 YFSETQ, per germline.